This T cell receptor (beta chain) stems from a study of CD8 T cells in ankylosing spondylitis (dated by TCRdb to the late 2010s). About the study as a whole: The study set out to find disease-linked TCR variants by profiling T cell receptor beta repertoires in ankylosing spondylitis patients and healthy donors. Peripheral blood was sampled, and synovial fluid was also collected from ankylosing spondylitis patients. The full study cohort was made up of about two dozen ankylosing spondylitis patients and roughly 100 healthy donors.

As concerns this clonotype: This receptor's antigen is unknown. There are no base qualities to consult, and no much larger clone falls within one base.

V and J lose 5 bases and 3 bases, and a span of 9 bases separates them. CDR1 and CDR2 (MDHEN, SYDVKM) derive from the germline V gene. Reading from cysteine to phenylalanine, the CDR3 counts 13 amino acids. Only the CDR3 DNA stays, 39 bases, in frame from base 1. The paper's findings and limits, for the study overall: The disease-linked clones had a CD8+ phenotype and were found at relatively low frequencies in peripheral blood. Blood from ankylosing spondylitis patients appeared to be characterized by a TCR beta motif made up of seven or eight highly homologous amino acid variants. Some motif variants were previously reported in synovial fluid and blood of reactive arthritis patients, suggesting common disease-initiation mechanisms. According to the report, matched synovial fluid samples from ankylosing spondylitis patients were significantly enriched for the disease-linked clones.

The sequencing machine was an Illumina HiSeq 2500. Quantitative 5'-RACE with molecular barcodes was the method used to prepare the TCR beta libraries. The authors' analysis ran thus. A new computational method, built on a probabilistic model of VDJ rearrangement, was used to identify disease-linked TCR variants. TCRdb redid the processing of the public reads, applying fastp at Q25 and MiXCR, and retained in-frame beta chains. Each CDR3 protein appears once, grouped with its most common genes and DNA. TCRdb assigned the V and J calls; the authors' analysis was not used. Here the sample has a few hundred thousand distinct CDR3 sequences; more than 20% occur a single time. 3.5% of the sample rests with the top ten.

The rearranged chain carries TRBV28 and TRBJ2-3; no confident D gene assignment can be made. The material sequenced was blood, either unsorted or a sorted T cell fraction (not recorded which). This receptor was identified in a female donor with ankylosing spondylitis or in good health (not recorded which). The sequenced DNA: TGTGCCAGCAGTGTCAGAGTGACAGATACGCAGTATTTT. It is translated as CASSVRVTDTQYF.